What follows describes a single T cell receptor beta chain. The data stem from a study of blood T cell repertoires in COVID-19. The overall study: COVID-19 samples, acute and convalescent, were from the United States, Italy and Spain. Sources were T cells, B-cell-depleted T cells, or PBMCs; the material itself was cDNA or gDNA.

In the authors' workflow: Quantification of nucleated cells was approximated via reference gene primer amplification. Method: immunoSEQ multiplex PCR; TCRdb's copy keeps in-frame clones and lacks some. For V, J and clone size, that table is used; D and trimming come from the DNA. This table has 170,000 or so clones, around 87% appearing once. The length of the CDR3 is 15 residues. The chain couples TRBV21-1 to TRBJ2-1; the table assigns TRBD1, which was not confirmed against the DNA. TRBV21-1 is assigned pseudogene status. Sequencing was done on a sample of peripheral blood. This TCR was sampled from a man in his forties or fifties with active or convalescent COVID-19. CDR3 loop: CASSPAGTVLNEQFF. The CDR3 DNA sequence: TGTGCCAGCAGCCCAGCCGGGACAGTCCTCAATGAGCAGTTCTTC.